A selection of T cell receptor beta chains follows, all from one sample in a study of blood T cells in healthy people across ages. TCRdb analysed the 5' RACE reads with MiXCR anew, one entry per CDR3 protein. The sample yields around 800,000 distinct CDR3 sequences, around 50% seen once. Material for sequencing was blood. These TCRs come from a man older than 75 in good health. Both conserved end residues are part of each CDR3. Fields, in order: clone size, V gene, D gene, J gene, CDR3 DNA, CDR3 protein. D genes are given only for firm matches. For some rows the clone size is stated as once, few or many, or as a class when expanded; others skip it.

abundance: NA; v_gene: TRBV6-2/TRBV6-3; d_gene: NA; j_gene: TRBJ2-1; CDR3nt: TGTGCCAGCAGTTACCGATTACCGACCAGCAGCCAAGAGACCCAGTTCTTC; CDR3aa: CASSYRLPTSSQETQFF
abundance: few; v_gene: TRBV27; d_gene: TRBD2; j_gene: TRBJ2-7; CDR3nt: TGTGCCAGCAGTTCTTCTAGCGGGAGTTCAGTAAACGGGCAGTACTTC; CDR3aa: CASSSSSGSSVNGQYF
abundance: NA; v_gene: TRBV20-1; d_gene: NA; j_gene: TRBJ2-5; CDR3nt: TGCAGTGGTCAGGGTGGGCAAGAGACCCAGTACTTC; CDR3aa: CSGQGGQETQYF
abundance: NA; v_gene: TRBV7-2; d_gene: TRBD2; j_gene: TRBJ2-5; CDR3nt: TGTGCCAGCAGCATACTAGCGCACCTCCCGTACTTC; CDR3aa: CASSILAHLPYF
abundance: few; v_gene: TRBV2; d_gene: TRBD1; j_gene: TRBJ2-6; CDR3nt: TGTGCCAGCAGTGCTGCCAGGGGGAGAACATCTGGGGCCAACGTCCTGACTTTC; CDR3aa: CASSAARGRTSGANVLTF
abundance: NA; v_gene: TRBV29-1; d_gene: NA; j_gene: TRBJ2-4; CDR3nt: TGCAGCGTTCTAACTAGGGTTGAAAACATTCAGTACTTC; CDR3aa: CSVLTRVENIQYF
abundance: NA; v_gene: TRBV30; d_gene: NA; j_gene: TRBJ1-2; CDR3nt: TGTGCCTGGAGTGTACAGGCGATCAACTATGGCTACACCTTC; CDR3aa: CAWSVQAINYGYTF
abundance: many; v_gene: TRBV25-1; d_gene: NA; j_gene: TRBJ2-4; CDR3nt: TGTGCCAGCAGTGAAAACAGGGCCGATAAAAACATTCAGTACTTC; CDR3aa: CASSENRADKNIQYF
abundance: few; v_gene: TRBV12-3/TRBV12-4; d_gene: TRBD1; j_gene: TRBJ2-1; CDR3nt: TGTGCCAGCAGTTTCGACGCCGGGACAGGGTTGAGGGAGCAGTTCTTC; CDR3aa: CASSFDAGTGLREQFF
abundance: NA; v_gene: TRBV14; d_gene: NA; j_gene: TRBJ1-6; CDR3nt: TGTGCCAGCAGCCGGAGAGAGGGCTCCTATAATTCACCCCTCCACTTT; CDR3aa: CASSRREGSYNSPLHF
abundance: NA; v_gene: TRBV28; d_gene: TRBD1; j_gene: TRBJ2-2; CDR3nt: TGTGCCAGCAGTTTCCCGGGACAGAGCACCGGGGAGCTGTTTTTT; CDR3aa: CASSFPGQSTGELFF
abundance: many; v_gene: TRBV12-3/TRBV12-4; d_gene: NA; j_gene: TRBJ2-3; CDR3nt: TGTGCCAGCAGTTTGTTTCCGGGCACAGATACGCAGTATTTT; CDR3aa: CASSLFPGTDTQYF
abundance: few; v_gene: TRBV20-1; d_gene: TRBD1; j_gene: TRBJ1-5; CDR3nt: TGCAGTGCTTCGTCAGGGGGCACGCAGCCCCAGCATTTT; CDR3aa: CSASSGGTQPQHF
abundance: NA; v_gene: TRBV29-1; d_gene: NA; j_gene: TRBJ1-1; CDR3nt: TGCAGCGTTGTCATGCACACTGAAGCTTTCTTT; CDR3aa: CSVVMHTEAFF
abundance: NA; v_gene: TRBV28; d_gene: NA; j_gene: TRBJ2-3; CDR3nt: TGTGCCAGCAAACTCGGGACCGGCGCGACAGATACGCAGTATTTT; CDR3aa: CASKLGTGATDTQYF
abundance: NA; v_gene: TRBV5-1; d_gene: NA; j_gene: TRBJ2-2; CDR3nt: TGCGCCAGCAGCTTGGGTAGGGTAGACACCGGGGAGCTGTTTTTT; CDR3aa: CASSLGRVDTGELFF
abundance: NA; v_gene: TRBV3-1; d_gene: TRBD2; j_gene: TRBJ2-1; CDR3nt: TGTGCCAGCTCTTTTATAGCGGGGGATGAGCAGTTCTTC; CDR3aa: CASSFIAGDEQFF
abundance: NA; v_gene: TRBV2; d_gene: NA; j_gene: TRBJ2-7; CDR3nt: TGTGCCAGCAGTCTTACAGGGCACGAGCAGTACTTC; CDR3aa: CASSLTGHEQYF
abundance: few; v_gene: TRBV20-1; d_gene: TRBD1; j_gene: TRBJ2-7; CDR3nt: TGCAGTGCTAGACCGGACAGGGACGAGCAGTACTTC; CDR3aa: CSARPDRDEQYF
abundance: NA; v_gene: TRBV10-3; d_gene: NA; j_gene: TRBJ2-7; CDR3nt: TGTGCCATCAAGGCTACCCTAAGCGCCTACGAGCAGTACTTC; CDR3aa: CAIKATLSAYEQYF
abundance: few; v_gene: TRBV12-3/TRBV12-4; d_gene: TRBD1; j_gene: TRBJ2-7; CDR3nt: TGTGCCAGCAGATCCGACAGGGATGGCGAGCAGTACTTC; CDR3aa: CASRSDRDGEQYF
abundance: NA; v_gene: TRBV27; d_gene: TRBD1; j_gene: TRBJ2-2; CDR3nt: TGTGCCAGCAGTTGGACAGGGGGGACCGGGGAGCTGTTTTTT; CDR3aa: CASSWTGGTGELFF
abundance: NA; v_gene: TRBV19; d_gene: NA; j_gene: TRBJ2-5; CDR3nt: TGTGCCAGTAGTATTGAGCTCCAAGAGACCCAGTACTTC; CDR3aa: CASSIELQETQYF
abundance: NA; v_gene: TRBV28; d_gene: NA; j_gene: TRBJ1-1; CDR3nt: TGTGCCAGCAGTTTAGCTGCCGGGGTGAAGACCACTGAAGCTTTCTTT; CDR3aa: CASSLAAGVKTTEAFF
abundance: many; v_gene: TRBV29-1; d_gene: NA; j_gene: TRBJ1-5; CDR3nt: TGCAGCGTTAGTCCTGGGAACAATCAGCCCCAGCATTTT; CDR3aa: CSVSPGNNQPQHF
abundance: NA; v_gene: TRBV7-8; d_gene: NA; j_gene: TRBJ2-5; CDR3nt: TGTGCCAGCAGCCCCTCAAGCCCTGTGCAGCGAGAGACCCAGTACTTC; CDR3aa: CASSPSSPVQRETQYF
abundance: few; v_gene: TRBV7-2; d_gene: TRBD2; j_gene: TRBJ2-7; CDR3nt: TGTGCCAGCAGCTTAGTTTCTAGCGGGAGTCCCCCCTACGAGCAGTACTTC; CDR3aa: CASSLVSSGSPPYEQYF
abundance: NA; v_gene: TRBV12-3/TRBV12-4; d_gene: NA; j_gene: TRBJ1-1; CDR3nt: TGTGCCAGCAGTTTCGGGGGGAGTGGCACTGAAGCTTTCTTT; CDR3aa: CASSFGGSGTEAFF
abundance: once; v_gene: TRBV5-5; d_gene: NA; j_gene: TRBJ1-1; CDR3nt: TGTGCCAGCAGCTTGATGGGCCCTGAAGCTTTCTTT; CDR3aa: CASSLMGPEAFF
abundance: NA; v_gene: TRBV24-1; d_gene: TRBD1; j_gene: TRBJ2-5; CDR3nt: TGTGCCACCAGTGATTACCGGGACAGGTTGTACTTC; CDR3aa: CATSDYRDRLYF
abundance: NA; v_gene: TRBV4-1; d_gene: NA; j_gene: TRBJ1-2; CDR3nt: TGCGCCAGCAGCCAAGAGACCCGGGCCATTTTAGGCTACACCTTC; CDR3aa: CASSQETRAILGYTF
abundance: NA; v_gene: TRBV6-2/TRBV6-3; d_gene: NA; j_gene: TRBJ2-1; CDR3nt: TGTGCCAGCAGCTCCGCTTTGGATGCGAATGAGCAGTTCTTC; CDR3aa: CASSSALDANEQFF
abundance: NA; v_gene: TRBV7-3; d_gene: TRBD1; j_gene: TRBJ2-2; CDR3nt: TGTGCCAGCAGCCCCCAGACGACAGGGCCGAACACCGGGGAGCTGTTTTTT; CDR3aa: CASSPQTTGPNTGELFF
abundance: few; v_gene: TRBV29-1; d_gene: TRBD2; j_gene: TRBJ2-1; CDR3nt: TGCAGCGGCCGTAGCGGGAGTTCCTACAATGAGCAGTTCTTC; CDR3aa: CSGRSGSSYNEQFF
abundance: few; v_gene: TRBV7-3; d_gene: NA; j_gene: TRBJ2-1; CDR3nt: TGTGCCAGCAGCTTAGACGGGACGCTAAGTAATGAGCAGTTCTTC; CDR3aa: CASSLDGTLSNEQFF
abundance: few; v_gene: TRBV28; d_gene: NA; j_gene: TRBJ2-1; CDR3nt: TGTGCCAGCAGTGTGTTAGCCCAGAATGAGCAGTTCTTC; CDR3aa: CASSVLAQNEQFF
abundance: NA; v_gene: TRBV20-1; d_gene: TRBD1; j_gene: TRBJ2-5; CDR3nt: TGCAGTGCCCTGGGACAGGGGGATGAGACCCAGTACTTC; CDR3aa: CSALGQGDETQYF
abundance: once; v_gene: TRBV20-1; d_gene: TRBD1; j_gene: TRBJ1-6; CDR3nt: TGCAGTGCTCCACTGACAGGGGTGGATAATTCACCCCTCCACTTT; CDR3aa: CSAPLTGVDNSPLHF
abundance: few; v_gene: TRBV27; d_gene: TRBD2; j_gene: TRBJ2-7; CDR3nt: TGTGCCAGCAAGACCCTAGCGGGAATGGAGCAGTACTTC; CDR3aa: CASKTLAGMEQYF
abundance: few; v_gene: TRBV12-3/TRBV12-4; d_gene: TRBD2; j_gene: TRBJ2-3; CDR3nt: TGTGCCAGCAGTAAAGGGACTAGCGTAAGCACAGATACGCAGTATTTT; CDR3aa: CASSKGTSVSTDTQYF
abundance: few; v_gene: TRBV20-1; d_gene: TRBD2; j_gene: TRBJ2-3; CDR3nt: TGCAGTGCTAGTCAACTAGCGGATAGCACAGATACGCAGTATTTT; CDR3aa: CSASQLADSTDTQYF
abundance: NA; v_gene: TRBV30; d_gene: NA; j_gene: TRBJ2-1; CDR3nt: TGTGCCTGGGCTATAGCGTCTACCTACAATGAGCAGTTCTTC; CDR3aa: CAWAIASTYNEQFF
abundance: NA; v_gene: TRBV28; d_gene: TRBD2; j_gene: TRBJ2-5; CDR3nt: TGTGCCAGCAGGGGAACGGGACTAGCGGGATGGGAGCAGTACTTC; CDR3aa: CASRGTGLAGWEQYF
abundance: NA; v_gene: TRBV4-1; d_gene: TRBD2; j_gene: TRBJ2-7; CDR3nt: TGCGCCAGCAGCCAAGATCAACCTAGCGGGGGATTTTTCTACGAGCAGTACTTC; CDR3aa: CASSQDQPSGGFFYEQYF
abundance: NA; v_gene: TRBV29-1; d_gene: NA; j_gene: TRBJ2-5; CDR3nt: TGCAGCGTTTCAACCGGGACATGGGAGACCCAGTACTTC; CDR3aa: CSVSTGTWETQYF
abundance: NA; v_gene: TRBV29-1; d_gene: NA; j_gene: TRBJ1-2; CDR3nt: TGCAGCGTTCACAGGGAGGTCTATGGCTACACCTTC; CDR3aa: CSVHREVYGYTF